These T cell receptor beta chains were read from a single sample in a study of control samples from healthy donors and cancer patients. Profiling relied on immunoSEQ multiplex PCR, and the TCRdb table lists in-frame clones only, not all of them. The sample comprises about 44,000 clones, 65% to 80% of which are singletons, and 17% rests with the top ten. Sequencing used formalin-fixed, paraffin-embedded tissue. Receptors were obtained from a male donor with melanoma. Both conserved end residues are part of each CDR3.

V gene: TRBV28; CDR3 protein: CASSPHYEQYF
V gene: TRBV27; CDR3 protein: CASRRTSTNNEQFF
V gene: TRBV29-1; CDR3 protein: CSVGGGPNQPQHF
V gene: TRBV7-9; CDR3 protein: CASSTGTGGVRAFF
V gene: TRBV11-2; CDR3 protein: CASSSQRGMTEAFF
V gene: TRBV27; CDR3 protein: CASRQGSSYEQYF
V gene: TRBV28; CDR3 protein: CASRPGQGPQETQYF
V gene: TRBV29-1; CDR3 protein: CSVVGGSYEQYF
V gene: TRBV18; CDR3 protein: CASSHQNTGELFF
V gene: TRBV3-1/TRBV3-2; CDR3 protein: CASSQAGGGVSGNTIYF
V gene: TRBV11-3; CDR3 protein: CASSSLKLRGRGNYGYTF
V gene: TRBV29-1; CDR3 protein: CSAGVFNTEAFF
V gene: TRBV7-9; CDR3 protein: CASSNSGQGRLAFF
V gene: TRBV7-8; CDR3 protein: CASSSDMNTEAFF
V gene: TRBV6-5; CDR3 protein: CASSSTGANSYEQYF
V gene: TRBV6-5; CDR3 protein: CASSYPGQGRNTQYF
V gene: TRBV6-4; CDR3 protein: CASSDSGTNTGELFF
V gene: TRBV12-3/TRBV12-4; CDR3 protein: CASSLIDRGPQHF
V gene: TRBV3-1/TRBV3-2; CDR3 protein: CASSQSGRETGELFF
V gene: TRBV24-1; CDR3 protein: CATASDTDTQYF
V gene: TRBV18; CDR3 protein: CASSRGNTGELFF
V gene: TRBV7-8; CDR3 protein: CASSLDLGVSYEQYF
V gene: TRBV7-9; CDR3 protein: CASSLGAGYEQYF
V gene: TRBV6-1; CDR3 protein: CASSEVPTGGYTF
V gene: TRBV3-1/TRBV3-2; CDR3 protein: CASSQSPRNEKLFF
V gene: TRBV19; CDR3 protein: CASRAPRDRGIVQAFF
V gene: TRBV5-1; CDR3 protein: CASSLAPAQGQEAFF
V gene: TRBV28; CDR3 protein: CASSTLYLEQYF
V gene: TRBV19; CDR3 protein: CASSIEGPPGQPQHF
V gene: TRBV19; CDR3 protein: CASSSNRGRGYEQYF
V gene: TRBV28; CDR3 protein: CASGPWFGNQPQHF
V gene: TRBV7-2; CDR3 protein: CASSRSSNQPQHF
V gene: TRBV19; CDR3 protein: CASSIGFGSKGEKLFF
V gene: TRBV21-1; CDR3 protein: CASETSAIRCQFF
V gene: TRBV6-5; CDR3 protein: CASSIQGGFYNEQFF
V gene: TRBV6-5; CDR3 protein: CASRPPGQETQYF
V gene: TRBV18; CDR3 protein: CASSLQANTEAFF
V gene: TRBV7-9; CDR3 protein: CASSIQGGSYGYTF
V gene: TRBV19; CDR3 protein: CASSTGGSGSLRLRSYEQYF